This T cell receptor (beta chain) was documented in a study of cytomegalovirus exposure and HLA in healthy donors. Whole-study context: HLA-typed donors were the source of around 80 million unique TCRs, which an early data release held. Study results and limitations: When the data were analyzed later, several of the most significant clusters appeared to be linked to common viral pathogens. Most TCR sequences were seen very rarely across donors, but some public TCRs occurred in many.

The PCR contained 60 Vbeta and 13 Jbeta primers. TCRdb keeps only in-frame clones here, not all; method: immunoSEQ multiplex PCR. Among 130,000 to 150,000 clones, 75% to 85% were seen once, and the ten largest hold around 3.1%. Healthy bone marrow donors made up the cohort. As concerns this clone: The antigen is not known.

The CDR3 is made up of 15 amino acids. The V and J ends lost 0 bases and 4 bases respectively, with 14 bases between them. Per germline, CDR1 SGDLS and CDR2 YYNGEE. Input material: PBMCs. This receptor was obtained from a female donor in good health and CMV-seronegative. V is TRBV9 and J is TRBJ2-7; D possibly corresponds to TRBD2 (5 bases). The CDR3 nucleotides are TGTGCCAGCAGCGTAGTTGCTAGCTGGGAATACGAGCAGTACTTC. Encoded protein: CASSVVASWEYEQYF.